This record concerns one T cell receptor (beta chain) sequence. Its antigen is undetermined. Trimming removed 4 bases from V and 8 bases from J, with 14 bases in between. Germline CDR1 reads SGHVS; CDR2 reads FQNEAQ. The CDR3 is 13 amino acids. This specimen comes from a study of Ad26.COV2.S vaccination and SARS-CoV-2 variants. Study in general: COV1001, an Ad26.COV2.S trial, supplied this vaccine-arm donor.

Regarding the study as a whole: Responses of spike-specific T cells (both CD8+ and CD4+) reportedly showed substantial breadth after vaccination.

TCRdb's table, derived via immunoSEQ multiplex PCR, lists solely in-frame clones and lacks some. The sample carries more than 300,000 clones, 85% recorded once. Treatment here: roughly 19 received Ad26.COV2.S at low or high dose, single or two shots; roughly five received placebo; per-sample allocation not given. Collection of the samples took place on day 63 after the first injection of vaccine or placebo. This chain joins TRBV7-8 and TRBJ1-2, with a weak D call TRBD1 (5 bases). The sequence derives from a person between 18 and 65 years old who received the Ad26.COV2.S COVID-19 vaccine or a placebo. Sequenced here: peripheral blood, sampled in a trial of Ad26.COV2.S vaccine versus placebo. CDR3 residues: CASSSLRGEGYTF. Here the CDR3 DNA reads TGTGCCAGCAGCTCCCTGCGAGGGGAGGGCTACACCTTC.